What follows describes a single TCR beta chain. These data belong to a study of blood T cell repertoires in COVID-19. How the authors handled the data: Quantification of nucleated cells was approximated via reference gene primer amplification. The method was immunoSEQ multiplex PCR; TCRdb's version includes in-frame clones alone and lacks a portion of them. Clone size and the V and J calls come from that table; the DNA yielded D and trimming. The top ten hold 4% to 5.5% of the sample, which has tens of thousands of clones, 80% seen once. V shed 2 bases, J shed 0 bases, and the junction held 6 bases outside the gene matches. There are 17 residues in the CDR3. Germline V gene lookup returns CDR1 MGHRA and CDR2 YSYEKL.

The rearrangement joins TRBV4-1 to TRBJ2-1, with 8 positions matching TRBD2. The TCR was taken from a woman in her 70s with acute or convalescent COVID-19. Material for sequencing was peripheral blood. This chain's CDR3 is CASSQRNSGVSYNEQFF. The CDR3 DNA reads TGCGCCAGCAGCCAACGAAATAGCGGGGTCTCCTACAATGAGCAGTTCTTC.